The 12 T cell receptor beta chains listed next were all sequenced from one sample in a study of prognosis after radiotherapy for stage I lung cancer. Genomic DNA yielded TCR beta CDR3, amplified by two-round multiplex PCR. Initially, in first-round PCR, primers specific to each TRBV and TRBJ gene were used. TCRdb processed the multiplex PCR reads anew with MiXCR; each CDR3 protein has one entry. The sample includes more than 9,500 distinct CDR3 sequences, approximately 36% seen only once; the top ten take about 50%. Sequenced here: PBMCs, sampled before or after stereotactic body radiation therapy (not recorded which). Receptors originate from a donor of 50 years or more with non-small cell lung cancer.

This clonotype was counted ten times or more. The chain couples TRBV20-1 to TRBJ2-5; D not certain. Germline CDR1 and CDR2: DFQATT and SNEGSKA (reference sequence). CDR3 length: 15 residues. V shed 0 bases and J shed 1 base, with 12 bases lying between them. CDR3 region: CSARDGVDIQETQYF. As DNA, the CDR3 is TGCAGTGCTAGAGATGGGGTCGACATCCAAGAGACCCAGTACTTC.

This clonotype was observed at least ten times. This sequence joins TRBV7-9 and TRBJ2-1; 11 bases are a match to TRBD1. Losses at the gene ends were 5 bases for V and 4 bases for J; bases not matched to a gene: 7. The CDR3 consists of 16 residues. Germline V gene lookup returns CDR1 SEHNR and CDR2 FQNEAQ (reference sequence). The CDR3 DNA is TGTGCCAGCAGCGGGCCCGGGACAGGGGGGTACAATGAGCAGTTCTTC. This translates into CASSGPGTGGYNEQFF.

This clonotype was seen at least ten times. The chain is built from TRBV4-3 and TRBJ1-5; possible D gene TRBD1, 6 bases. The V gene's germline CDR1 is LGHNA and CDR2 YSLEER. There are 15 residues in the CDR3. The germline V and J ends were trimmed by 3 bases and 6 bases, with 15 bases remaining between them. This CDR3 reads CASSQRGGAGQPQHF. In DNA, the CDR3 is TGCGCCAGCAGCCAGAGGGGGGGGGCAGGTCAGCCCCAGCATTTT.

This chain's CDR3 is CASSQSGQSNEKLFF. The CDR3 DNA reads as TGTGCCAGCAGCCAATCCGGACAGTCTAATGAAAAACTGTTTTTT. This chain connects TRBV7-9 to TRBJ1-4; a weak D match, TRBD1 (6 bases). This CDR3 spans 15 amino acids. Trimming shortened V by 5 bases and J by 3 bases, and 13 bases separated the two germline ends. Germline V gives CDR1 SEHNR, CDR2 FQNEAQ (reference sequence).

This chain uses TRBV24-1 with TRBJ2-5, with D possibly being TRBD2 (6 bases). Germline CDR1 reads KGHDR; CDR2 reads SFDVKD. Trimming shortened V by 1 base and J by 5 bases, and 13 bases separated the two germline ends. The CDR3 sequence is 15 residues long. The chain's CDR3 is CATSDFRGSGETQYF. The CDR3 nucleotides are TGTGCCACCAGTGATTTCAGAGGAAGCGGGGAGACCCAGTACTTC.

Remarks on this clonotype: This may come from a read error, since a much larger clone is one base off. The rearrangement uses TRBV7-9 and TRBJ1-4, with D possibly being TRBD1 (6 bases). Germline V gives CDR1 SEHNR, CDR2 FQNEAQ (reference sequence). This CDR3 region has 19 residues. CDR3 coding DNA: TGTGCCAGCAGCTTAGAGGCCCCCGGACAGCTCACAACTAATGAAAAACCGTTTTTT. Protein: CASSLEAPGQLTTNEKPFF.

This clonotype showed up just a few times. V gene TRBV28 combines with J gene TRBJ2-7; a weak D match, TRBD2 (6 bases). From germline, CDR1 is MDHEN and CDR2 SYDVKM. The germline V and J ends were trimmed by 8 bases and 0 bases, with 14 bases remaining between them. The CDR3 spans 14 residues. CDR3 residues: CASGTYRSSYEQYF. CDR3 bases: TGTGCCAGCGGGACTTATAGGAGCTCCTACGAGCAGTACTTC.

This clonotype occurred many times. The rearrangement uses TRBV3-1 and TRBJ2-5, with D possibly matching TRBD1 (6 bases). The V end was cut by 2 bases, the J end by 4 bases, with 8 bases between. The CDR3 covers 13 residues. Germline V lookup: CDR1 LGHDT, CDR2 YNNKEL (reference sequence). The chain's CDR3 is CASSQQGPETQYF. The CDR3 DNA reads TGTGCCAGCAGCCAACAGGGGCCAGAGACCCAGTACTTC.

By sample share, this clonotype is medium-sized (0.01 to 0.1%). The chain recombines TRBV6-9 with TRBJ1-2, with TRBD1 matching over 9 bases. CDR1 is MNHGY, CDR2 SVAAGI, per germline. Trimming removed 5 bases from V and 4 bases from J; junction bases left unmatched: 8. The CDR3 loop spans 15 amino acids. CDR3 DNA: TGTGCCAGCAGTACCCGGACAGGGGTTGTCTATGGCTACACCTTC. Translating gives CASSTRTGVVYGYTF.

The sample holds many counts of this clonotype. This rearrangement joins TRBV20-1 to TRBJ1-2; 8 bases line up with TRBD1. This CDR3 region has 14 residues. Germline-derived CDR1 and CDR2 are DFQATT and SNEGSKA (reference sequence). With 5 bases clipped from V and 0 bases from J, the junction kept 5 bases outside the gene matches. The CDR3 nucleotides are TGCAGTGCTGCAGGGGGCCCCTCTAACTATGGCTACACCTTC. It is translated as CSAAGGPSNYGYTF.

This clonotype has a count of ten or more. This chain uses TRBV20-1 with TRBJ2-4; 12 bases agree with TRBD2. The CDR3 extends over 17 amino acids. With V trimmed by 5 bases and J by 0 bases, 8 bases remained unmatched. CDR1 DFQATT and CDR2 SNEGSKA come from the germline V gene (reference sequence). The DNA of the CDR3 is TGCAGTGCTCTAGCGGGGGGGCGATCACTAGCCAAAAACATTCAGTACTTC. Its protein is CSALAGGRSLAKNIQYF.

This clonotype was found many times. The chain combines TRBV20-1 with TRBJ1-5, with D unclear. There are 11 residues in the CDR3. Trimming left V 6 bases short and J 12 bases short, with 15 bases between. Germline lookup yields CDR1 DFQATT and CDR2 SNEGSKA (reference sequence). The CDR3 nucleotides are TGCAGTGCCCTTACCCCGAATCGCCAGCATTTT. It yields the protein CSALTPNRQHF.